The rows below give T cell receptor beta chains drawn from one sample of a study of long-term antiretroviral therapy in people with HIV. Produced via immunoSEQ multiplex PCR; TCRdb's table is partial and in-frame only. The data contain approximately 25,000 clones, about 86% of them singletons. The material was unsorted PBMCs, obtained 1.2 years after starting antiretroviral therapy. The receptor source for this set is a man aged 45 to 65 with HIV. The CDR3 runs from the conserved cysteine through the conserved F or W. D genes are given only for firm matches. For some rows the clone size is stated as once, few or many, or as a class when expanded; others skip it.

clone_size	v_call	d_call	j_call	cdr3_aa	cdr3_nt
NA	TRBV7-3	NA	TRBJ1-2	CASSLNGGPGYYGYTF	TGTGCCAGCAGCTTAAACGGCGGGCCCGGGTACTATGGCTACACCTTC
NA	TRBV7-9	TRBD1	TRBJ1-2	CASSTGQGWLDGYTF	TGTGCCAGCAGCACCGGACAGGGGTGGTTAGATGGCTACACCTTC
few	TRBV30	TRBD1	TRBJ1-2	CAWSLDRVYGYTF	TGTGCCTGGAGCTTGGACAGGGTATATGGCTACACCTTC
NA	TRBV7-9	TRBD1	TRBJ2-7	CASSLGDRTRYEQYF	TGTGCCAGCAGCTTAGGGGACAGGACGCGCTACGAGCAGTACTTC
NA	TRBV5-1	NA	TRBJ2-1	CASSLVAYPSYNEQFF	TGCGCCAGCAGCTTGGTGGCTTATCCCTCCTACAATGAGCAGTTCTTC
NA	TRBV27	NA	TRBJ1-5	CASSTRTSVSPQHF	TGTGCCAGCAGTACTAGGACAAGCGTCTCGCCCCAGCATTTT
NA	TRBV25-1	NA	TRBJ1-2	CASSEWTEGGGYTF	TGTGCCAGCAGTGAGTGGACAGAGGGAGGAGGCTACACCTTC
NA	TRBV7-6	TRBD2	TRBJ2-5	CASSPLGLAGGTRETQYF	TGTGCCAGCAGCCCGCTCGGACTAGCGGGGGGGACCAGAGAGACCCAGTACTTC
NA	TRBV7-9	NA	TRBJ2-7	CASSLGTAPGEQYF	TGTGCCAGCAGCTTAGGGACAGCGCCTGGCGAGCAGTACTTC
NA	TRBV10-3	TRBD1	TRBJ2-7	CAISEKGTERYEQYF	TGTGCCATCAGCGAGAAGGGGACAGAGCGCTACGAGCAGTACTTC
NA	TRBV4-3	NA	TRBJ2-2	CASSQEKRGWNTGELFF	TGCGCCAGCAGCCAAGAGAAGAGGGGTTGGAACACCGGGGAGCTGTTTTTT
few	TRBV6-1	TRBD1	TRBJ1-2	CASSEAWAGGYGYTF	TGTGCCAGCAGTGAAGCTTGGGCAGGGGGCTATGGCTACACCTTC
NA	TRBV7-9	NA	TRBJ1-1	CASSFETSVAEAFF	TGTGCCAGCAGCTTCGAGACCTCTGTAGCTGAAGCTTTCTTT
once	TRBV4-3	NA	TRBJ1-5	CASSQDMASNQPQHF	TGCGCCAGCAGCCAAGATATGGCTTCAAATCAGCCCCAGCATTTT
NA	TRBV28	NA	TRBJ1-2	CASSVTGSGYGYTF	TGTGCCAGCAGCGTCACAGGGTCTGGCTATGGCTACACCTTC
NA	TRBV13	TRBD1	TRBJ1-5	CASSSTGDGNQPQHF	TGTGCCAGCAGCTCTACAGGGGACGGCAATCAGCCCCAGCATTTT
NA	TRBV11-2	TRBD1	TRBJ1-2	CASSLAGGGSSGYTF	TGTGCCAGCAGCTTGGCGGGAGGGGGCAGCTCTGGCTACACCTTC
NA	TRBV6-5	NA	TRBJ1-1	CASSSQGGGHEAFF	TGTGCCAGCAGTAGTCAAGGAGGAGGACATGAAGCTTTCTTT
NA	TRBV9	NA	TRBJ2-7	CASSVAKGFGDEQYF	TGTGCCAGCAGCGTAGCTAAAGGGTTTGGGGACGAGCAGTACTTC
NA	TRBV19	NA	TRBJ2-7	CASSPRDGSYEQYF	TGTGCCAGTAGTCCCCGGGACGGCTCCTACGAGCAGTACTTC
NA	TRBV25-1	NA	TRBJ1-1	CASSDKGSITEAFF	TGTGCCAGCAGTGATAAGGGTTCGATCACTGAAGCTTTCTTT
NA	TRBV4-1	TRBD2	TRBJ2-7	CASSPQIGLAGDEQYF	TGCGCCAGCAGCCCACAAATAGGGCTAGCGGGGGACGAGCAGTACTTC
NA	TRBV28	NA	TRBJ1-2	CASSLTQVGNYGYTF	TGTGCCAGCAGTTTAACACAGGTTGGCAACTATGGCTACACCTTC
once	TRBV10-2	TRBD2	TRBJ2-3	CASSVGGTRADTQYF	TGCGCCAGCAGTGTGGGAGGGACTCGAGCAGATACGCAGTATTTT
NA	TRBV6-1	NA	TRBJ2-5	CASTNTNQETQYF	TGTGCCAGCACCAACACTAACCAAGAGACCCAGTACTTC
NA	TRBV29-1	TRBD2	TRBJ2-7	CSAQGGIAYEQYF	TGCAGCGCCCAGGGAGGGATCGCCTACGAGCAGTACTTC
few	TRBV2	NA	TRBJ1-2	CASRFDRREDGYTF	TGTGCCAGCAGGTTTGACAGGCGAGAAGATGGCTACACCTTC
few	TRBV7-3	NA	TRBJ2-3	CASSLGYGTDTQYF	TGTGCCAGCAGCTTAGGGTACGGGACAGATACGCAGTATTTT
NA	TRBV2	TRBD2	TRBJ2-7	CASSHGLAGGGEQYF	TGTGCCAGCAGTCATGGACTAGCGGGGGGAGGGGAGCAGTACTTC
once	TRBV7-3	NA	TRBJ1-2	CASSLEPGQTQGYTF	TGTGCCAGCAGCTTAGAACCCGGACAGACTCAGGGCTACACCTTC
NA	TRBV5-8	NA	TRBJ2-7	CASSLNLREQYF	TGTGCCAGCAGCCTTAACTTGAGAGAGCAGTACTTC
few	TRBV2	NA	TRBJ1-1	CASSMTSGTEAFF	TGTGCCAGCAGCATGACCTCTGGGACTGAAGCTTTCTTT
NA	TRBV28	TRBD1	TRBJ1-1	CASTPLGGQLNTEAFF	TGTGCCAGCACTCCACTAGGGGGACAGTTAAACACTGAAGCTTTCTTT
NA	TRBV2	NA	TRBJ1-1	CASSGKGFTEAFF	TGTGCCAGCAGTGGGAAGGGGTTCACTGAAGCTTTCTTT
NA	TRBV11-3	TRBD1	TRBJ2-1	CASSSGTGAYNEQFF	TGTGCCAGCAGCTCCGGGACAGGGGCCTACAATGAGCAGTTCTTC
NA	TRBV6-4	NA	TRBJ1-1	CASSVGRGTEAFF	TGTGCCAGCAGTGTGGGGAGGGGTACTGAAGCTTTCTTT
NA	TRBV7-8	NA	TRBJ2-7	CASSLEGGTYEQYF	TGTGCCAGCAGCTTAGAGGGCGGCACCTACGAGCAGTACTTC
NA	TRBV9	NA	TRBJ2-7	CASSGPGTLSYEQYF	TGTGCCAGCAGCGGGCCCGGGACCCTCTCCTACGAGCAGTACTTC
few	TRBV7-3	NA	TRBJ2-1	CASSLNGGGDEQFF	TGTGCCAGCAGCTTAAATGGCGGAGGGGATGAGCAGTTCTTC
once	TRBV7-9	NA	TRBJ1-1	CASSRGNTEAFF	TGTGCCAGCAGTCGGGGCAACACTGAAGCTTTCTTT
NA	TRBV7-3	NA	TRBJ2-5	CASSLYGGETQYF	TGTGCCAGCAGCTTATACGGGGGAGAGACCCAGTACTTC
few	TRBV7-2	NA	TRBJ1-2	CASSLVGYGYTF	TGTGCCAGCAGCTTAGTTGGCTATGGCTACACCTTC
NA	TRBV30	NA	TRBJ1-2	CAWGKVSTHGYTF	TGTGCCTGGGGGAAAGTTTCAACCCATGGCTACACCTTC
NA	TRBV19	NA	TRBJ1-6	CASSIATGGRSPLHF	TGTGCCAGTAGTATAGCCACCGGAGGAAGGTCACCCCTCCACTTT
NA	TRBV10-2	NA	TRBJ1-3	CASSLGRPSGNTIYF	TGCGCCAGCAGTCTCGGACGGCCCTCTGGAAACACCATATATTTT
once	TRBV6-1	NA	TRBJ2-7	CASSEVTHLGEQYF	TGTGCCAGCAGTGAAGTGACTCACCTGGGGGAGCAGTACTTC
once	TRBV4-3	NA	TRBJ1-4	CASSQEPIASLNEKLFF	TGCGCCAGCAGCCAAGAACCCATAGCGTCCCTTAATGAAAAACTGTTTTTT
NA	TRBV5-6	NA	TRBJ1-1	CASSLRTSSPYTEAFF	TGTGCCAGCAGCTTGAGGACGTCGTCCCCCTACACTGAAGCTTTCTTT
NA	TRBV5-1	TRBD2	TRBJ2-7	CASSLAGGTGWEQYF	TGCGCCAGCAGCTTGGCCGGGGGGACTGGATGGGAGCAGTACTTC
NA	TRBV9	TRBD1	TRBJ2-2	CASSVAGTANTGELFF	TGTGCCAGCAGCGTAGCCGGGACAGCGAACACCGGGGAGCTGTTTTTT
NA	TRBV11-2	NA	TRBJ1-1	CASRPRGASGMNTEAFF	TGTGCCAGCCGACCTAGGGGGGCCTCGGGGATGAACACTGAAGCTTTCTTT